This T cell receptor beta chain was captured by sequencing in a study of human T cells and chemical hapten exposure. Study-wide points: Expanded TCR counts at PT1 went up together with patch test score, a positive correlation.

The germline V gene has CDR1 MNHEY and CDR2 SVGAGI. The V gene lost 1 base and the J gene lost 10 bases, with 14 bases spanning the gap. CDR3 length: 14 amino acids. The time point here: pre-sensitization, week 0. As for treatment: therapeutic diphenylcyclopropenone sensitization with weekly scalp DPC. This clonotype was detected only a few times. Its antigen remains unidentified. TCRdb re-called the RACE reads with MiXCR, one entry per CDR3 protein. This table has 100,000 to 150,000 distinct CDR3 sequences, around an eighth appearing once. The sequence was obtained from a woman aged 18-29 years with alopecia areata. Some clones in this sample may be carry-over from other donors' samples. The chain employs TRBV6-5 and TRBJ2-1, with a tentative D call TRBD2 (5 bases). The sample was whole blood, taken in connection with sensitization to the hapten diphenylcyclopropenone (DPC). CDR3 amino acids: CASSYYGEGQEQFF. The CDR3, as DNA: TGTGCCAGCAGTTACTACGGGGAAGGTCAGGAGCAGTTCTTC.